This TCR beta chain was sequenced for a study of cytomegalovirus exposure and HLA in healthy donors. Study in general: Of all 400 or so donors who were genotyped, 75% to 90% belonged to the Caucasian-associated ancestry cluster.

About this clone: Its antigen is still unknown.

Study-level findings and limits: In a later analysis, common viral pathogens appeared linked to several of the most significant clusters. In a later analysis, at a false discovery rate of 0.05, over 15,000 TCR beta sequences were associated with HLA alleles. By HLA locus, TCR association rates varied in a later analysis, with DRB1 showing the most and HLA-C the fewest.

Germline CDR1 is MDHEN and CDR2 is SYDVKM. V was pared by 7 bases and J by 0 bases, with 9 bases between. CDR3 length: 14 residues. 60 Vbeta and 13 Jbeta primers were used in PCR. Only in-frame clones appear in the TCRdb table, and some are missing; sequencing was by immunoSEQ multiplex PCR. Of about 59,000 clones in the sample, 80% were seen once. The receptor was isolated from a middle-aged woman in good health and CMV-seronegative. The V gene is TRBV28, the J gene TRBJ1-4; D is unclear. Sequencing was carried out using PBMCs. The DNA of the CDR3 is TGTGCCAGCAAACCGGGAACAACTAATGAAAAACTGTTTTTT. Its translation: CASKPGTTNEKLFF.